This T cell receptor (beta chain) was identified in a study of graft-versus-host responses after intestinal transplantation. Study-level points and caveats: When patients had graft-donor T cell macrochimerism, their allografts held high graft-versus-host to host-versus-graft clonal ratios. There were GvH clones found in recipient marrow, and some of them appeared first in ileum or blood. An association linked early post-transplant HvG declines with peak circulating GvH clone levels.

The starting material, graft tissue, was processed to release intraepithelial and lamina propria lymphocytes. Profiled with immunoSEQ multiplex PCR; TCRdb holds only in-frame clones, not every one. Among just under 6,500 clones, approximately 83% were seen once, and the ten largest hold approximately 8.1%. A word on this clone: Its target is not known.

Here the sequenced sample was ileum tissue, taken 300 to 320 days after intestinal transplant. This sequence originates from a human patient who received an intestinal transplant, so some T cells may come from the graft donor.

The CDR3, as DNA: TGTGCCAGCAGGCCTCTCTACACAGATACGCAGTATTTT. Translating it yields CASRPLYTDTQYF. The chain has TRBV11-2 and TRBJ2-3; no reliable D call. Trimming removed 6 bases from V and 2 bases from J, with 9 bases in between. The length of the CDR3 is 13 residues. Germline values: CDR1 SGHAT, CDR2 FQNNGV.